Below are 8 T cell receptor beta chains sequenced from a single sample in a study of chemoradiotherapy in HPV16-positive cancers. Sequenced by immunoSEQ multiplex PCR; TCRdb stores in-frame clones only, minus some. In the table there are around 12,000 clones, approximately 89% of which are singletons. The material sequenced was blood, taken from a patient who underwent chemoradiotherapy. The receptor source for this set is a human donor with HPV-associated anogenital cancer.

The J gene is TRBJ2-3, the V gene TRBV4-2, with D unresolved. Germline V gene data show CDR1 as LGHNA and CDR2 as YNFKEQ. The CDR3 sequence is 16 residues long. V was trimmed by 4 bases and J by 2 bases, leaving 16 bases between them. The CDR3 bases are TGTGCCAGCAGCCGGGCCGGGCAGGCCTCCACAGATACGCAGTATTTT. It yields the protein CASSRAGQASTDTQYF.

This rearrangement joins TRBV5-1 to TRBJ2-3, with D uncertain. From germline, CDR1 is SGHRS and CDR2 YFSETQ. This CDR3 is built from 14 residues. V was pared by 5 bases and J by 0 bases, with 10 bases between. The CDR3: CASRNRSSTDTQYF. The DNA for the CDR3 is TGCGCCAGCAGGAATAGGTCTAGCACAGATACGCAGTATTTT.

The CDR3 reads CASKREQGYSNQPQHF. The DNA of the CDR3 is TGTGCCAGCAAACGAGAACAGGGTTATAGCAATCAGCCCCAGCATTTT. The V call is TRBV2, the J call TRBJ1-5; a weak D match, TRBD1 (6 bases). With 7 bases removed from V and 0 bases from J, the gap between germline ends came to 16 bases. Germline V gene data show CDR1 as SNHLY and CDR2 as FYNNEI. This CDR3 region has 16 residues. The full variable domain, its missing parts supplied by reference TRBV2 and TRBJ1-5, is EPEVTQTPSHQVTQMGQEVILRCVPISNHLYFYWYRQILGQKVEFLVSFYNNEISEKSEIFDDQFSVERPDGSNFTLKIRSTKLEDSAMYFCASKREQGYSNQPQHFGDGTRLSIL.

This chain links TRBV6-1 with TRBJ1-5, with D hard to call. V lost 4 bases, J lost 1 base, and 8 bases lay in between. The CDR3 contains 14 residues. Germline lookup yields CDR1 MNHNS and CDR2 SASEGT. The CDR3 nucleotides read TGTGCCAGCAGTGTGTTGGGGAGCAATCAGCCCCAGCATTTT. Residues: CASSVLGSNQPQHF.

The gene calls are TRBV19 and TRBJ1-5; D remains ambiguous. CDR3 size: 12 residues. Germline-derived CDR1 and CDR2 are LNHDA and SQIVND (reference sequence). V lost 7 bases and J 1 base, leaving 5 bases between the germline ends. CDR3 nucleotides: TGTGCCAGTACCCAGAGCAATCAGCCCCAGCATTTT. Protein product: CASTQSNQPQHF.

The chain joins TRBV7-9 to TRBJ2-7; TRBD2 is a possible D gene (5 bases). Trimming shortened V by 4 bases and J by 3 bases, and 16 bases separated the two germline ends. There are 15 residues in the CDR3. Germline lookup yields CDR1 SEHNR and CDR2 FQNEAQ (reference sequence). The CDR3 region has the DNA TGTGCCAGCAGCTCCAAGACCCCCGGAGGCTACGAGCAGTACTTC. This gives the protein CASSSKTPGGYEQYF.

CDR3 in DNA: TGCGCCAGCAGCTTGGATGGGCTTGATACGCAGTATTTT. It codes for CASSLDGLDTQYF. The V call is TRBV5-1, the J call TRBJ2-3, with no clear D. The CDR3 is 13 amino acids. Per the germline V gene, CDR1 is SGHRS and CDR2 is YFSETQ. Trimming removed 0 bases at V and 6 bases at J, with 8 bases between.

The chain has TRBV4-2 and TRBJ2-6, with D tentatively TRBD2 (6 bases). V gave up 1 base and J gave up 0 bases, with 7 bases separating them. CDR1 is LGHNA, CDR2 YNFKEQ, per germline. This CDR3 contains 16 residues. The CDR3 reads CASSQASASGANVLTF. In DNA form, the CDR3 reads TGTGCCAGCAGCCAAGCTAGCGCCTCTGGGGCCAACGTCCTGACTTTC.